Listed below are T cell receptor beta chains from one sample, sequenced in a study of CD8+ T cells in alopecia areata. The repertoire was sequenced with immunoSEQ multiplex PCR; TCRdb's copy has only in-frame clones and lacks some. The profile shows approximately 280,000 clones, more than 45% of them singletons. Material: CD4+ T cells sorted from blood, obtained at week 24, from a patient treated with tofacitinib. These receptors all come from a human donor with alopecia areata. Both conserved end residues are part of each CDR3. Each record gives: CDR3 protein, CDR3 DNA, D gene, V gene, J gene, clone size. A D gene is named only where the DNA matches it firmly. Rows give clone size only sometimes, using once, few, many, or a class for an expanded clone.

CDR3: CASSLDTRTDTQYF; DNA: TGTGCCAGCAGCTTGGATACCAGGACAGATACGCAGTATTTT; D: NA; V: TRBV5-4; J: TRBJ2-3; size: NA
CDR3: CASSFGGGSYEQYF; DNA: TGTGCCAGCAGCTTCGGGGGTGGATCCTACGAGCAGTACTTC; D: NA; V: TRBV7-9; J: TRBJ2-7; size: NA
CDR3: CASSYGTPDTEAFF; DNA: TGCGCCAGCAGCTACGGCACTCCGGACACTGAAGCTTTCTTT; D: NA; V: TRBV5-1; J: TRBJ1-1; size: few
CDR3: CASSPRNSNTEAFF; DNA: TGTGCCAGCAGTCCTCGTAACTCGAACACTGAAGCTTTCTTT; D: NA; V: TRBV6-5; J: TRBJ1-1; size: NA
CDR3: CASSLVDYIQETQYF; DNA: TGTGCCAGCAGCTTGGTAGACTATATACAAGAGACCCAGTACTTC; D: NA; V: TRBV5-7; J: TRBJ2-5; size: once
CDR3: CASSKGLTKETQYF; DNA: TGTGCCAGCTCAAAGGGGCTTACTAAAGAGACCCAGTACTTC; D: NA; V: TRBV27; J: TRBJ2-5; size: few
CDR3: CASSPIRDRTQVEQYF; DNA: TGTGCCAGCAGTCCAATCCGGGACCGAACTCAGGTCGAGCAGTACTTC; D: NA; V: TRBV6-6; J: TRBJ2-7; size: NA
CDR3: CSVVGQGHGYTF; DNA: TGCAGCGTTGTAGGACAGGGGCATGGCTACACCTTC; D: TRBD1; V: TRBV29-1; J: TRBJ1-2; size: NA
CDR3: CASSPLEAGYGANVLTF; DNA: TGTGCCAGCAGCCCCCTGGAAGCTGGGTATGGGGCCAACGTCCTGACTTTC; D: NA; V: TRBV9; J: TRBJ2-6; size: NA
CDR3: CASSGEETQYF; DNA: TGTGCCAGCTCAGGAGAAGAGACCCAGTACTTC; D: NA; V: TRBV2; J: TRBJ2-5; size: NA
CDR3: CASSNSYEQYF; DNA: TGCGCCAGCAGCAATTCCTACGAGCAGTACTTC; D: NA; V: TRBV5-1; J: TRBJ2-7; size: NA
CDR3: CASSEARAGQAFF; DNA: TGTGCCAGCAGTGAAGCCCGAGCGGGGCAAGCTTTCTTT; D: NA; V: TRBV2; J: TRBJ1-1; size: NA
CDR3: CASSLTAGTDTQYF; DNA: TGCGCCAGCAGCTTAACGGCAGGGACAGATACGCAGTATTTT; D: NA; V: TRBV5-1; J: TRBJ2-3; size: NA
CDR3: CASSLDRGRHEQYF; DNA: TGCGCCAGCAGCTTGGACAGGGGGCGGCACGAGCAGTACTTC; D: TRBD1; V: TRBV5-1; J: TRBJ2-7; size: once
CDR3: CSVVLRSQETQYF; DNA: TGCAGCGTTGTCTTGCGGAGCCAAGAGACCCAGTACTTC; D: NA; V: TRBV29-1; J: TRBJ2-5; size: NA
CDR3: CASSQMPQNTEAFF; DNA: TGCGCCAGCAGCCAAATGCCCCAGAACACTGAAGCTTTCTTT; D: NA; V: TRBV4-1; J: TRBJ1-1; size: NA
CDR3: CASSPIGSLQETQYF; DNA: TGTGCCAGCAGCCCTATCGGGAGCCTGCAAGAGACCCAGTACTTC; D: NA; V: TRBV4-2; J: TRBJ2-5; size: NA
CDR3: CSVGFRGGNEQYF; DNA: TGCAGCGTTGGGTTCCGAGGGGGCAACGAGCAGTACTTC; D: TRBD1; V: TRBV29-1; J: TRBJ2-7; size: NA
CDR3: CASSPSRTGAISGANVLTF; DNA: TGTGCCAGCTCACCAAGTCGAACAGGGGCCATCTCTGGGGCCAACGTCCTGACTTTC; D: TRBD1; V: TRBV18; J: TRBJ2-6; size: NA
CDR3: CASRNSGANVLTF; DNA: TGTGCCAGCAGAAATTCTGGGGCCAACGTCCTGACTTTC; D: NA; V: TRBV6-5; J: TRBJ2-6; size: NA
CDR3: CASSPGCTEAFF; DNA: TGCGCCAGCAGTCCGGGCTGCACCGAAGCTTTCTTT; D: NA; V: TRBV23-1; J: TRBJ1-1; size: NA
CDR3: CACGASGARYEQYF; DNA: TGTGCCTGCGGAGCCTCGGGGGCACGCTACGAGCAGTACTTC; D: NA; V: TRBV28; J: TRBJ2-7; size: NA
CDR3: CASSLVFPRTANTGELFF; DNA: TGTGCCAGCAGCTTAGTTTTTCCCCGGACGGCGAACACCGGGGAGCTGTTTTTT; D: NA; V: TRBV7-2; J: TRBJ2-2; size: many
CDR3: CSVEQGNNGGELFF; DNA: TGCAGCGTTGAGCAGGGGAATAACGGCGGGGAGCTGTTTTTT; D: NA; V: TRBV29-1; J: TRBJ2-2; size: few
CDR3: CSVRDRAYEQYF; DNA: TGCAGCGTTCGGGACAGGGCTTACGAGCAGTACTTC; D: TRBD1; V: TRBV29-1; J: TRBJ2-7; size: NA
CDR3: CASSSRRGRSGHTDTQYF; DNA: TGTGCCAGCAGCTCCAGGCGCGGCAGAAGCGGACACACAGATACGCAGTATTTT; D: NA; V: TRBV7-2; J: TRBJ2-3; size: NA
CDR3: CASSMDGGELFF; DNA: TGTGCCAGTAGTATGGATGGCGGGGAGCTGTTTTTT; D: NA; V: TRBV19; J: TRBJ2-2; size: NA
CDR3: CASRSTQYF; DNA: TGCGCCAGCAGGTCTACGCAGTATTTT; D: NA; V: TRBV23-1; J: TRBJ2-3; size: NA
CDR3: CASSLALGGETQYF; DNA: TGCGCCAGCAGCTTGGCCTTAGGAGGGGAGACCCAGTACTTC; D: NA; V: TRBV5-1; J: TRBJ2-5; size: NA
CDR3: CASSGVLAGGMQTQYF; DNA: TGTGCCAGCAGCGGAGTCCTAGCGGGGGGGATGCAGACCCAGTACTTC; D: TRBD2; V: TRBV2; J: TRBJ2-5; size: NA
CDR3: CASSLVASPAVGYTF; DNA: TGTGCCAGCAGCTTGGTTGCCAGCCCAGCGGTTGGCTACACCTTC; D: NA; V: TRBV5-4; J: TRBJ1-2; size: NA
CDR3: CASRTGERETQYF; DNA: TGCGCCAGCAGGACAGGGGAGCGTGAGACCCAGTACTTC; D: TRBD1; V: TRBV5-1; J: TRBJ2-5; size: once
CDR3: CSVPDRDTQYF; DNA: TGCAGCGTTCCAGACAGAGATACGCAGTATTTT; D: NA; V: TRBV29-1; J: TRBJ2-3; size: NA
CDR3: CSALAVYEQYF; DNA: TGCAGTGCCCTCGCCGTATACGAGCAGTACTTC; D: NA; V: TRBV20-1; J: TRBJ2-7; size: few
CDR3: CASGAGGQETQYF; DNA: TGTGCCAGCGGGGCGGGGGGCCAAGAGACCCAGTACTTC; D: TRBD2; V: TRBV9; J: TRBJ2-5; size: NA